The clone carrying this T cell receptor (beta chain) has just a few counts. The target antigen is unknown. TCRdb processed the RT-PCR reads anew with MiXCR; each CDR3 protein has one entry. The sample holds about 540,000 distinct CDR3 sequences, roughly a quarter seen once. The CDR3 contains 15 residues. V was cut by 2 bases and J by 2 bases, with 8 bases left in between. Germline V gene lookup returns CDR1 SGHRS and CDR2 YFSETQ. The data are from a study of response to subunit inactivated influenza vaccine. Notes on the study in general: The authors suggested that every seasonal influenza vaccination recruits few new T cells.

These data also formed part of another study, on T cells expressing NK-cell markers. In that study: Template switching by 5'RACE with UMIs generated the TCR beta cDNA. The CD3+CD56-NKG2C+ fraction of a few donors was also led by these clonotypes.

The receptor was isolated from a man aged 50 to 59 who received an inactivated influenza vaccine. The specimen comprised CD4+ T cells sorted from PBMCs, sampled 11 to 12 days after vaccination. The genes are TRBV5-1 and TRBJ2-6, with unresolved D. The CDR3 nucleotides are TGCGCCAGCAGCTTCTACGTCCCTGGGGCCAACGTCCTGACTTTC. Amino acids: CASSFYVPGANVLTF.